This T cell receptor (beta chain) is drawn from a study of human T cells and chemical hapten exposure. One entry per CDR3 protein results from TCRdb running MiXCR on the RACE reads. The sample lists approximately 370,000 distinct CDR3 sequences, roughly 6% occurring once. Time point of the sample: pre-sensitization, week 0. Treatment in this sample: therapeutic diphenylcyclopropenone sensitization with weekly scalp DPC. Patch tests were applied only after blood draws. CDR3 length: 14 amino acids. Germline CDR1 and CDR2: DFQATT and SNEGSKA (reference sequence). The junction had 7 bases not matched to a gene; V was cut back by 7 bases and J by 3 bases.

This specimen consisted of whole blood, obtained in connection with sensitization to the hapten diphenylcyclopropenone (DPC). This clonotype originated in a woman aged 18-29 years with alopecia areata. Some clones in this sample may be carry-over from other donors' samples. This chain connects TRBV20-1 to TRBJ1-3; 9 positions match TRBD1. CDR3 sequence (DNA): TGCAGTGGGGGGACAGGGTCTGGTGGAAACACCATATATTTT. This translates into CSGGTGSGGNTIYF.